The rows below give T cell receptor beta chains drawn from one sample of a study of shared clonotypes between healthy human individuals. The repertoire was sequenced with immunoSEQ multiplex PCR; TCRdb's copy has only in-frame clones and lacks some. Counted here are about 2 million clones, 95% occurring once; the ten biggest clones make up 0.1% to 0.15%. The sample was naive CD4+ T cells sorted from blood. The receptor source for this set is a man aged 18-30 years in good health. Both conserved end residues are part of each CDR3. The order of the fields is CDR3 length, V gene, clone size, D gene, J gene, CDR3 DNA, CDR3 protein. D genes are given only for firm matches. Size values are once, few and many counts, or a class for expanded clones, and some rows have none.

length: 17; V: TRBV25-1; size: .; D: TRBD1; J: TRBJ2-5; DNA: TGTGCCAGCAGTGATCAGTTTGGGAACAGGGGGTCTGAGACCCAGTACTTC; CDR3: CASSDQFGNRGSETQYF
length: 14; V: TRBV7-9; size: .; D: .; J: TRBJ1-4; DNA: TGTGCCAGCGCGCTAGGCCAGATTAATGAAAAACTGTTTTTT; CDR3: CASALGQINEKLFF
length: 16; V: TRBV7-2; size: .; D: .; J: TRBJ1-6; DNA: TGTGCCAGCAGCTACCTATCGAGCTCCTATAATTCACCCCTCCACTTT; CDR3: CASSYLSSSYNSPLHF
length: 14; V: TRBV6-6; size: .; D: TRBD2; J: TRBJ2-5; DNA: TGTGCCAGCAGCACCGGGACTATTCAAGAGACCCAGTACTTC; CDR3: CASSTGTIQETQYF
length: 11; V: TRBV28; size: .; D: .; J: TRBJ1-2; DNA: TGTGCCAGCAAGGGACTTTGGGGCTACACCTTC; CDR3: CASKGLWGYTF
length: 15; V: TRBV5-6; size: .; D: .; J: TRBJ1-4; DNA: TGTGCCAGCAGCAGAACAGGGCGGGCATATGAAAAACTGTTTTTT; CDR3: CASSRTGRAYEKLFF
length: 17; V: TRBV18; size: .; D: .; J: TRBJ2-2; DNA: TGTGCCAGCTCACCGGTCTCGCGGGCCTCGAACACCGGGGAGCTGTTTTTT; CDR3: CASSPVSRASNTGELFF
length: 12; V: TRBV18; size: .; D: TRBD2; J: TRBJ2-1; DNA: TGTGCTACGGGAGGATCCTACAATGAGCAGTTCTTC; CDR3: CATGGSYNEQFF
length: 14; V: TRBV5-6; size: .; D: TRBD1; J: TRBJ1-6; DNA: TGTGCCAGCAGCTTGGCAGGGGGCAGTCCACCCCTCCACTTT; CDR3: CASSLAGGSPPLHF
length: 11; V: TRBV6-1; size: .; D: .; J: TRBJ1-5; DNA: TGTGCCAGCGGATTCTCTCAGCCCCAGCATTTT; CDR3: CASGFSQPQHF
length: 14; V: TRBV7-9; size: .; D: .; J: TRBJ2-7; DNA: TGTGCCAGCAGCTTCGAAACTAGCCGCAACGAGCAGTACTTC; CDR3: CASSFETSRNEQYF
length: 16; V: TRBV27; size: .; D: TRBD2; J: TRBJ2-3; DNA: TGTGCCAGCAGTCCCCTAGCGGGGGCTAGCACAGATACGCAGTATTTT; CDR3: CASSPLAGASTDTQYF
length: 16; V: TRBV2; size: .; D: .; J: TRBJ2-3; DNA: TGTGCCAGCACGGTTTGGCAGCTTAGTCGCACAGATACGCAGTATTTT; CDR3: CASTVWQLSRTDTQYF
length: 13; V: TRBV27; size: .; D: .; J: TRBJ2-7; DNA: TGTGCCAGCAGTCAAACATCCTCCTACGAGCAGTACTTC; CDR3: CASSQTSSYEQYF
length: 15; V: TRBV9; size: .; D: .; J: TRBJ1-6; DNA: TGTGCCAGCAGCGTAGAAGGGCAGGGGAATTCACCCCTCCACTTT; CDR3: CASSVEGQGNSPLHF
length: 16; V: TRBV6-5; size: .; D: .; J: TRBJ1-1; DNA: TGTGCCAGCAGTTACTCGAGAGCGGGGGTAAACACTGAAGCTTTCTTT; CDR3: CASSYSRAGVNTEAFF
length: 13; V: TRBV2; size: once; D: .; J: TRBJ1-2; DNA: TGTGCCAGCGGAATCCTCCAATTAACCGGCTACACCTTC; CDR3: CASGILQLTGYTF
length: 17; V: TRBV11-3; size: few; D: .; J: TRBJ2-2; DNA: TGTGCCAGCAGCGCAAGGTGGGGGGACCTGAACACCGGGGAGCTGTTTTTT; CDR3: CASSARWGDLNTGELFF
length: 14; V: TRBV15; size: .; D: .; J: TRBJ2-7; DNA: TGTGCCACCAGCAGAGATAAGGTGTTCTACGAGCAGTACTTC; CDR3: CATSRDKVFYEQYF
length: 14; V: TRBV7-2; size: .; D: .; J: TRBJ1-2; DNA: TGTGCCAGCAGCTTAGCCCCCGGGGCTTATGGCTACACCTTC; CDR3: CASSLAPGAYGYTF
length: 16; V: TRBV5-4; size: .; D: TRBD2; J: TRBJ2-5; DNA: TGTGCCAGCAGCTTGTCGTCAGGGACTATGGGGGAGACCCAGTACTTC; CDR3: CASSLSSGTMGETQYF
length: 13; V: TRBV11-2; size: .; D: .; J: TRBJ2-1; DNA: TGTGCCAGCAGCAAGACTCCGCTCAATGAGCAGTTCTTC; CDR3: CASSKTPLNEQFF
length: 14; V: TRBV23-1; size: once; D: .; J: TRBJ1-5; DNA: TGCGCCAGTACCCCCAGTGGCACAATTCAGCCCCAGCATTTT; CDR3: CASTPSGTIQPQHF
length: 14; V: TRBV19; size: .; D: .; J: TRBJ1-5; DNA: TGTGCCAGTAGTATGTTAGACCTCGAACAGCCCCAGCATTTT; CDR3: CASSMLDLEQPQHF
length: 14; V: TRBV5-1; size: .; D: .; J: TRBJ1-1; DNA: TGCGCCAGCAGTCGGACAGCATTGAACACTGAAGCTTTCTTT; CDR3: CASSRTALNTEAFF
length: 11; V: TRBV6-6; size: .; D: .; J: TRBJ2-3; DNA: TGTGCCAGCAGTAGACGAGATACGCAGTATTTT; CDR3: CASSRRDTQYF
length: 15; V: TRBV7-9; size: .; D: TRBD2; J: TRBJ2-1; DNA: TGTGCCAGCAGCCCGACTAGCGGGGCTCACAATGAGCAGTTCTTC; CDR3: CASSPTSGAHNEQFF
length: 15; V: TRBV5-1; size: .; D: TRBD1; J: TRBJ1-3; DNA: TGCGCCAGCAGCTCAGGGACAGACTCTGGAAACACCATATATTTT; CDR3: CASSSGTDSGNTIYF
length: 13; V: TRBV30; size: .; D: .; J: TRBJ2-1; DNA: TGTGCCTGGAGTGCAGAAGGATACGGTGAGCAGTTCTTC; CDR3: CAWSAEGYGEQFF
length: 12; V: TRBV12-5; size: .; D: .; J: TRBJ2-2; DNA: TGTGCTAGTGGTTTGTCGGCCGGGGAGCTGTTTTTT; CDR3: CASGLSAGELFF
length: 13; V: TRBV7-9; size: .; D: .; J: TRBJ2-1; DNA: TGTGCCAGCAGCTTAGTCGGTAACAATGAGCAGTTCTTC; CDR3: CASSLVGNNEQFF
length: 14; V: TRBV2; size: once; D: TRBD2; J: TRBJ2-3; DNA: TGTGCCAGCAGCTTGCGGGAGGGCACAGATACGCAGTATTTT; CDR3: CASSLREGTDTQYF
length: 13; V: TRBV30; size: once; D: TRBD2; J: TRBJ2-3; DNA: TGTGCCTGGAGGCGGGAGATAGTAGATACGCAGTATTTT; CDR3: CAWRREIVDTQYF
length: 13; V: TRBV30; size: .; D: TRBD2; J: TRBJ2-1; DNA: TGTGCCTGGAGGACTAGCGGGAAAAATGAGCAGTTCTTC; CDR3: CAWRTSGKNEQFF
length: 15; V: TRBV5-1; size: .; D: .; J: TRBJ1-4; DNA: TGCGCCAGCAGCTTTTCAGGAGGAACTAATGAAAAACTGTTTTTT; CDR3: CASSFSGGTNEKLFF
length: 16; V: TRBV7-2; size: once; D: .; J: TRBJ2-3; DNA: TGTGCCAGCAGCTTATACGCTCGAATGAACACAGATACGCAGTATTTT; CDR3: CASSLYARMNTDTQYF
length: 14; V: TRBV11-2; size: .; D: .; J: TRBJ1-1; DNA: TGTGCCAGCAGAAAGGGACTTCAGAACACTGAAGCTTTCTTT; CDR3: CASRKGLQNTEAFF
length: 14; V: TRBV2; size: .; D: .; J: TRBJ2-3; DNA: TGTGCCAGCAGTGAAGGGACGTTCACAGATACGCAGTATTTT; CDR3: CASSEGTFTDTQYF
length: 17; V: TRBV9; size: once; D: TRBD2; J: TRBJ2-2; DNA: TGTGCCAGCAGCGCGGGACTAGCGGGAGGCGGCACCGGGGAGCTGTTTTTT; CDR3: CASSAGLAGGGTGELFF
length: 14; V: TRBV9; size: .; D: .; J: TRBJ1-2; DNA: TGTGCCAGCAGCCCTCAGATGTTCAACTATGGCTACACCTTC; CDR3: CASSPQMFNYGYTF
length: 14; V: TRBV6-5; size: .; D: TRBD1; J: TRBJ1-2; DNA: TGTGCCAGCAGCTCTGGACAGGGTGGATATGGCTACACCTTC; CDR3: CASSSGQGGYGYTF
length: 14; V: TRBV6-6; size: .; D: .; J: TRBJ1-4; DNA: TGTGCCAGCAGGCCGGGACATACTAATGAAAAACTGTTTTTT; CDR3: CASRPGHTNEKLFF
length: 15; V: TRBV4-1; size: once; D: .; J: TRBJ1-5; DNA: TGCGCCAGCAGCCAAGATCCCGGGTTTAATCAGCCCCAGCATTTT; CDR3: CASSQDPGFNQPQHF
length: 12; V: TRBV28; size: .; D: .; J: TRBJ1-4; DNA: TGTGCCACCGAATCGGCTAATGAAAAACTGTTTTTT; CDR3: CATESANEKLFF
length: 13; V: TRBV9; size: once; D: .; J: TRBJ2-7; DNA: TGTGCCAGCAGTAGTCGCCCTGCCTACGAGCAGTACTTC; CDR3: CASSSRPAYEQYF
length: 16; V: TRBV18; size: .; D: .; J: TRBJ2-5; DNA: TGTGCCAGCTCACCTCCAGGGGTTAAGATTCGGGAGACCCAGTACTTC; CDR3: CASSPPGVKIRETQYF
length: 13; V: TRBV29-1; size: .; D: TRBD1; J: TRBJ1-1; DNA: TGCAGCGTTGACCCAGGGGGGAGCACTGAAGCTTTCTTT; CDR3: CSVDPGGSTEAFF
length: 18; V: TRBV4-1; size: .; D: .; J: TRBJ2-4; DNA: TGCGCCAGCAGCCAAGATCTGTGGAGGGAGCTAGCCAAAAACATTCAGTACTTC; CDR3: CASSQDLWRELAKNIQYF
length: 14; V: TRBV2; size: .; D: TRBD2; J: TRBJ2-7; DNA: TGTGCCAGCAGGCGGACTAGCGGAACCTACGAGCAGTACTTC; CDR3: CASRRTSGTYEQYF
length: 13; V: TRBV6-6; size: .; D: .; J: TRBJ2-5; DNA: TGTGCCAGCAGTCAGATTTTAGGGGAGACCCAGTACTTC; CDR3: CASSQILGETQYF
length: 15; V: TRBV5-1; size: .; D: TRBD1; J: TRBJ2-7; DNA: TGCGCCAGCAGCCCAGGACAGGGGGGAGTGTACGAGCAGTACTTC; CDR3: CASSPGQGGVYEQYF
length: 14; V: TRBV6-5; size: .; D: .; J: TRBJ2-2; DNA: TGTGCCAGCAGTAACAAGGGGGGGGCCGGGGAGCTGTTTTTT; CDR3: CASSNKGGAGELFF
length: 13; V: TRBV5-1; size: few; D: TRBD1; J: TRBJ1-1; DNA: TGCGCCAGTCGGACAGGTCTGAACACTGAAGCTTTCTTT; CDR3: CASRTGLNTEAFF
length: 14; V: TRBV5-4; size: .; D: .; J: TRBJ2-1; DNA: TGTGCCAGCAGCTTGGACTATTCCTACAATGAGCAGTTCTTC; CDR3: CASSLDYSYNEQFF
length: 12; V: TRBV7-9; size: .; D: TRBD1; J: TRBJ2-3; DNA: TGTGCCAGCAGCCCGTCAGGGGGCGCGCAGTATTTT; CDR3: CASSPSGGAQYF
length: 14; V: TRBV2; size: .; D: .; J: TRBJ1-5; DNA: TGTGCCAGCAGTGAACAGGCGGCGAATCAGCCCCAGCATTTT; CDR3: CASSEQAANQPQHF
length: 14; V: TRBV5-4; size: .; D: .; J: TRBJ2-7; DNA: TGTGCCAGCAGCAAGGGGGGGACCCGGGGCGAGCAGTACTTC; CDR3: CASSKGGTRGEQYF